Below are 2 T cell receptor beta chains sequenced from a single sample in a study of technical replicates of blood from several donors. TCRdb keeps only in-frame clones here, not all; method: immunoSEQ multiplex PCR. Of about 70,000 clones listed, about nine tenths are singletons. Sequencing input: T cells isolated from PBMCs. These receptors all stem from a human donor in good health.

The chain carries TRBV6-5 and TRBJ2-1; maybe TRBD1 (6 bases). Germline lookup yields CDR1 MNHEY and CDR2 SVGAGI. The CDR3 is 15 amino acids. CDR3 nucleotide sequence: TGTGCAGCTCAGCCGTACAGGGACTCCTACAATGAGCAGTTCTTC. It codes for CAAQPYRDSYNEQFF.

The chain joins TRBV19 to TRBJ1-5; D may be TRBD1 (5 bases). This CDR3 has 15 residues. V was clipped by 6 bases and J by 5 bases, with 17 bases between them. Germline lookup yields CDR1 LNHDA and CDR2 SQIVND (reference sequence). This CDR3 is CASSKGGSRDQPQHF. The CDR3 nucleotides read TGTGCCAGTAGCAAGGGCGGCTCCAGGGATCAGCCCCAGCATTTT.